This T cell receptor beta chain was profiled in a study of beta chain features in type 1 diabetes (dated by TCRdb to about 2018). Regarding the study in general: Mean age, gender distribution, total cell number and subset yield were not different between patients and healthy donors. The study compared TCRB repertoires of sorted circulating CD4+ T cell subsets between recently diagnosed type 1 diabetes patients and matched healthy donors. Whereas all 30 or so donors provided naive and central memory subsets, regulatory and stem cell-like memory subsets were isolated from just 8 patients and about 8 healthy donors. A total of around 110,000,000 sorted cells were examined across all samples, and a strong correlation was observed between cell number per subset and RNA yield.

On this clone itself: It has no known antigen specificity. Per-base quality was not reported, and no clone a single base away is much larger than it.

All of the isolated RNA was reverse transcribed with the High Capacity cDNA Reverse Transcription Kit, so expressed TCRB transcripts were sequenced. Deep immunoSEQ sequencing was applied to naive, central memory and regulatory T cell samples, giving an average of roughly 3.6 million total reads per sample. Sorted cells were lysed in RLT buffer, and RNA was extracted using DNase-treated RNeasy Micro or Mini kits according to cell number. Each cell subset was processed on its own to prevent cross-contamination, while patient and healthy donor samples were processed together. The immunoSEQ multiplex PCR was used to amplify TCRB sequences from cDNA, generating 87-bp fragments that spanned the CDR3 region. The amplicons were sequenced using the Illumina HiSeq platform. The study's own analysis went as follows. Synthetic template baselines were used to correct PCR bias computationally, reads within Hamming distance 2 were collapsed, and singletons that could not be merged were discarded. Reads were aligned to IMGT to assign V, D and J genes, CDR3 length, and insertions or deletions at six rearrangement sites. Clonotype counts were normalized to sorted cell number within each subset before computing true diversity and Gini coefficients with the tcR R package. Repertoire sharing was quantified using the overlap coefficient calculated on TCRB nucleotide sequences. The immuneACCESS repertoire file appears here via TCRdb, limited to in-frame rearrangements. These files lack a portion of the clones; in checked studies, under half of the deficit traces to unresolved V genes, and the cause of the others is not known. From that table come the V and J calls and clone size; the DNA was used to work out D and trimming. The sample data list approximately 160,000 clones, and 10% to 13% of these were observed just once. More than 0.4% of the sample belongs to the ten largest clones.

The germline V gene encodes CDR1 MDHEN and CDR2 SYDVKM. Relative to germline, V is missing 4 bases and J is missing 4 bases, with 9 bases of the junction outside any gene match. Including the terminal cysteine and phenylalanine, the CDR3 comprises 15 residues. CDR3 DNA is the only sequence kept; it has 45 bases, read in frame from the first base. Each donor gave one peripheral blood draw, about 110 mL on average, collected into heparinised tubes. A BD FACSAria II and a panel including CD45RO, CCR7, CD25, CD127, CD95 and CD27 were used to sort naive, central memory, regulatory and stem cell-like memory CD4+ T cells. Purity was above 95% for every sorted population. PBMCs were isolated right away by Lymphoprep density gradient centrifugation and were stained directly, without culture. Samples were stained and sorted in pairs, with one healthy donor and one patient per experiment, so that batch effects were minimized.

Study-wide conclusions, independent of this receptor: Shorter templates might have been favored by PCR, but patient and control samples were amplified and corrected together, so both groups would have been affected equally by any skew. Type 1 diabetes patients showed a moderate but significant shortening of TCRB CDR3 length in all four CD4+ subsets. The naive, central memory and regulatory TCRB repertoires appeared to resemble one another more closely among patients than among healthy donors. Because cDNA rather than genomic DNA was sequenced, highly expressing activated cells could have been over-represented, although no difference in activation and CD3 levels was found between groups. Only small numbers of individuals were included in the HLA sub-analyses, which left unresolved whether HLA type had any influence on TCRB rearrangement. At VDJ recombination sites, patients with type 1 diabetes made fewer insertions and deleted more nucleotides, a pattern implying thymic rearrangement abnormalities.

The sequence came from a man aged 25 to 40 with type 1 diabetes. The receptor chain draws on TRBV28 and TRBJ2-7; 8 nucleotides in the junction match TRBD1. The sample comprised central memory CD4+ T cells from blood. This receptor carries the CDR3 CASSSPRGLRYEQYF. The DNA sequence is TGTGCCAGCAGTTCCCCCAGGGGGCTACGGTACGAGCAGTACTTC.